This record covers a single T cell receptor beta chain. The junction differs from germline at one of its ends, possibly a read error. Germline values: CDR1 ENHRY, CDR2 SYGVKD. This CDR3 is built from 14 residues. A primer matching the constant region was used to make TCR beta cDNA from about 500 ng of total RNA. What produced the TCR beta libraries was three nested multiplex PCR rounds using slightly modified ARM-PCR. Two initial PCR rounds of roughly 10 cycles each paired TRBV1-TRBV30 forward primers with a C-beta reverse primer. Using its own MiXCR run on the multiplex PCR reads, TCRdb lists one record per CDR3 protein. Counted here are about 54,000 distinct CDR3 sequences, 60% to 75% occurring once; the ten biggest clones make up less than 30%. Each 20-30 mg portion of unsorted bulk tissue served as the source for co-extraction of RNA and DNA. These data come from a study of tumor-infiltrating lymphocytes in primary liver carcinoma.

The rearrangement uses TRBV10-3 and TRBJ2-3, with 7 bases identical to TRBD2. This clonotype originated in a man between 40 and 49 years old with primary liver carcinoma and hepatitis B virus infection. Material: liver tumor tissue from sampling region 2. Sample subset: tumor region T2, inferior pole. The CDR3 here is CAISEDSAGDTQYF. The CDR3 DNA sequence: TGTGCCATCAGTGAGGATAGCGCGGGGGATACGCAATATTTT.